Listed below are T cell receptor beta chains from one sample, sequenced in a study of PD-1 blockade in classical Hodgkin lymphoma. Sequenced by immunoSEQ multiplex PCR; TCRdb stores in-frame clones only, minus some. The sample lists about 20,000 clones; roughly three quarters were seen once. The specimen comprised peripheral blood mononuclear cells (PBMCs), sampled before the fourth cycle of nivolumab. Receptors were obtained from a human donor with classical Hodgkin lymphoma. Both conserved end residues are part of each CDR3. Fields, in order: J gene, V gene, D gene, clone size, CDR3 DNA, CDR3 protein. A D gene is named only where the DNA matches it firmly. Some rows have no size entry. The others give once, few or many, or a class for an expanded clone.

TRBJ2-5,TRBV7-9,-,-,TGTGCCAGCAACTTAGGGGAGACCCAGTACTTC,CASNLGETQYF
TRBJ2-5,TRBV19,-,-,TGTGCCAGCAACTCAGGAGGGGGGCAAGAGACCCAGTACTTC,CASNSGGGQETQYF
TRBJ1-2,TRBV5-6,-,-,TGTGCCAGCAGCTTCCTAGGTTCGGGGGGAAACTATGGCTACACCTTC,CASSFLGSGGNYGYTF
TRBJ2-7,TRBV9,-,-,TGTGCCAGCAGCCCGGGGACCCACTTACGAGGCTACGAGCAGTACTTC,CASSPGTHLRGYEQYF
TRBJ2-7,TRBV6-1,TRBD2,few,TGTGCCAGCAGTGAAGCGGGGTGGGTTCAGCTGCGGGAGGTGGGCGACGAGCAGTACTTC,CASSEAGWVQLREVGDEQYF
TRBJ1-1,TRBV29-1,-,-,TGCAGCGTTGACGGGTTGGGCGATACCGACACTGAAGCTTTCTTT,CSVDGLGDTDTEAFF
TRBJ2-7,TRBV28,TRBD2,-,TGTGCCAGCAGTTTAGGGAGGGTCTCTTACTACGAGCAGTACTTC,CASSLGRVSYYEQYF
TRBJ1-2,TRBV18,-,-,TGTGCCAGCTCACAAATAGACAGTAACTATGGCTACACCTTC,CASSQIDSNYGYTF
TRBJ1-1,TRBV18,-,-,TGTGCCAGCTCACGACCGGGGAATGTAGACACTGAAGCTTTCTTT,CASSRPGNVDTEAFF
TRBJ2-1,TRBV11-2,TRBD1,once,TGTGCCAGCAGCGCCGGGACAGGGGCAGCTAGTGAGCAGTTCTTC,CASSAGTGAASEQFF
TRBJ1-2,TRBV5-1,-,-,TGCGCCAGCAGCTTAACCGCTGGGAACTATGGCTACACCTTC,CASSLTAGNYGYTF
TRBJ1-1,TRBV6-6,TRBD1,-,TGTGCCAGCAGTTATTGGACAGGGAGGGCCACTGAAGCTTTCTTT,CASSYWTGRATEAFF
TRBJ2-7,TRBV6-5,-,-,TGTGCCAGCAGTTACTCGGGCAGGGAAAGCGAGCAGTACTTC,CASSYSGRESEQYF
TRBJ2-1,TRBV5-1,TRBD2,-,TGCGCCAGCAGCTTGATATTAGCGGGAGATGGGGAGCAGTTCTTC,CASSLILAGDGEQFF
TRBJ2-1,TRBV15,-,-,TGTGCCACCAGCAGGCCGGCAGGGGAGGGCAATGAGCAGTTCTTC,CATSRPAGEGNEQFF
TRBJ2-1,TRBV15,-,-,TGTGCCACCAGCAGAGATTTAAATGAGCAGTTCTTC,CATSRDLNEQFF
TRBJ2-6,TRBV27,-,-,TGTGCCAGCAGTTTAGTGCATGGGTTCTCTGGGGCCAACGTCCTGACTTTC,CASSLVHGFSGANVLTF
TRBJ2-1,TRBV27,-,large,TGTGCCAGCAGTTTTCAGTCGCGCGAGCAGTTCTTC,CASSFQSREQFF
TRBJ1-4,TRBV15,-,-,TGTGCCACCAGCAGAGGTTCCAGGGAGGGTGAAAAACTGTTTTTT,CATSRGSREGEKLFF
TRBJ2-7,TRBV7-2,-,-,TGTGCCAGCAGCTTAGCGTTCAGGGCGCTCTACGAGCAGTACTTC,CASSLAFRALYEQYF
TRBJ2-7,TRBV11-1,TRBD1,-,TGTGCCAGCAGCAACGGACAGGGGACTGGCTACGAGCAGTACTTC,CASSNGQGTGYEQYF
TRBJ2-1,TRBV16,-,-,TGTGCCAGCAGCCGGACTTGGGAGCAGTTCTTC,CASSRTWEQFF
TRBJ1-1,TRBV19,-,once,TGTGCCAGTAGTATAGGTAGTCTCACTGAAGCTTTCTTT,CASSIGSLTEAFF
TRBJ2-7,TRBV6-5,-,-,TGTGCCAGCCTTGGCTCCTCCTACGAGCAGTACTTC,CASLGSSYEQYF
TRBJ2-5,TRBV5-5,TRBD1,-,TGTGCCAGCAGCATGACAGGGGGCGTAGAGACCCAGTACTTC,CASSMTGGVETQYF
TRBJ1-1,TRBV27,TRBD1,few,TGTGCCAGCAGTTCTCGCCTGGGACAGGCTAAGGAAGCTTTCTTT,CASSSRLGQAKEAFF
TRBJ2-5,TRBV29-1,-,-,TGCAGCGCCCTTGAAGGGACCCAGTACTTC,CSALEGTQYF